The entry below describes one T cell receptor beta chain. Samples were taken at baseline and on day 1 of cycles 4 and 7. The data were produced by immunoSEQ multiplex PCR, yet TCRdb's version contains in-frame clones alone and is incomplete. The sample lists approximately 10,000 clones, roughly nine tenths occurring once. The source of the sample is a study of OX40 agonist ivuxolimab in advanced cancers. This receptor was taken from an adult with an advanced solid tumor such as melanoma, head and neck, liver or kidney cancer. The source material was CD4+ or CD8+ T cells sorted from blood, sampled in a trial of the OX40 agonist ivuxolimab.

The CDR3 DNA sequence: TGTGCCAGCAGTTTTGGAACTAGCGGGGCCAATGAGCAGTTCTTC. Translating it yields CASSFGTSGANEQFF. This chain links TRBV27 with TRBJ2-1, with 10 bases lining up with TRBD2. Germline trimming cut 3 bases from V and 6 bases from J; bases unmatched to any gene: 5. The CDR3 covers 15 residues. Germline lookup yields CDR1 MNHEY and CDR2 SMNVEV (reference sequence).